This is a list of T cell receptor beta chains from one sample in a study of blood T cell repertoires in COVID-19. Sequencing used immunoSEQ multiplex PCR; TCRdb keeps in-frame clones, though not all of them. The data contain approximately 100,000 clones, about 80% of them singletons. Material for sequencing was peripheral blood. Receptors were obtained from a human donor in a cohort sampled during active COVID-19. CDR3s include the opening cysteine and the closing phenylalanine or tryptophan.

16	TRBV2	CASSEIGQGNSGTQYF
16	TRBV5-8	CASTPGLAGWADTQYF
14	TRBV7-9	CASTGRQGARGYTF
15	TRBV18	CASSPNRDFAGELFF
15	TRBV29-1	CSVVSIRGGTGELFF
12	TRBV13	CASSFEVGVAFF
15	TRBV6-5	CASSYSGGAPDTQYF
15	TRBV14	CASSPGLHNTGELFF
17	TRBV19	CASSISSLAALYNEQFF
13	TRBV28	CASSFRRNTEAFF
16	TRBV2	CASSETGQASGNTIYF
15	TRBV10-3	CAISTEVISYNEQFF
15	TRBV5-4	CASSLSVRQGNEQYF
14	TRBV5-1	CASRSVTENTEAFF
12	TRBV19	CASVFGTGELFF
15	TRBV27	CASSWDRVGNSPLHF
16	TRBV7-6	CASSLGLAGAHNEQFF
14	TRBV7-3	CASSLSPTNNEQFF
16	TRBV9	CASSKRLAGYQETQYF
15	TRBV4-2	CASSPSGTGDDEQYF
15	TRBV7-9	CASSLAQSVAGKQYF
14	TRBV2	CASRTGLANTEAFF
12	TRBV3-1/TRBV3-2	CASSQVRYEQYF
15	TRBV2	CASSLDRGRNQPQHF
13	TRBV5-1	CASSLIKNTEAFF
16	TRBV28	CASSSGGYRAKNIQYF
14	TRBV11-3	CASSWGGRSPEAFF
14	TRBV6-2/TRBV6-3	CASSRRTGNTEAFF
14	TRBV10-3	CAIRAGTGNEKLFF